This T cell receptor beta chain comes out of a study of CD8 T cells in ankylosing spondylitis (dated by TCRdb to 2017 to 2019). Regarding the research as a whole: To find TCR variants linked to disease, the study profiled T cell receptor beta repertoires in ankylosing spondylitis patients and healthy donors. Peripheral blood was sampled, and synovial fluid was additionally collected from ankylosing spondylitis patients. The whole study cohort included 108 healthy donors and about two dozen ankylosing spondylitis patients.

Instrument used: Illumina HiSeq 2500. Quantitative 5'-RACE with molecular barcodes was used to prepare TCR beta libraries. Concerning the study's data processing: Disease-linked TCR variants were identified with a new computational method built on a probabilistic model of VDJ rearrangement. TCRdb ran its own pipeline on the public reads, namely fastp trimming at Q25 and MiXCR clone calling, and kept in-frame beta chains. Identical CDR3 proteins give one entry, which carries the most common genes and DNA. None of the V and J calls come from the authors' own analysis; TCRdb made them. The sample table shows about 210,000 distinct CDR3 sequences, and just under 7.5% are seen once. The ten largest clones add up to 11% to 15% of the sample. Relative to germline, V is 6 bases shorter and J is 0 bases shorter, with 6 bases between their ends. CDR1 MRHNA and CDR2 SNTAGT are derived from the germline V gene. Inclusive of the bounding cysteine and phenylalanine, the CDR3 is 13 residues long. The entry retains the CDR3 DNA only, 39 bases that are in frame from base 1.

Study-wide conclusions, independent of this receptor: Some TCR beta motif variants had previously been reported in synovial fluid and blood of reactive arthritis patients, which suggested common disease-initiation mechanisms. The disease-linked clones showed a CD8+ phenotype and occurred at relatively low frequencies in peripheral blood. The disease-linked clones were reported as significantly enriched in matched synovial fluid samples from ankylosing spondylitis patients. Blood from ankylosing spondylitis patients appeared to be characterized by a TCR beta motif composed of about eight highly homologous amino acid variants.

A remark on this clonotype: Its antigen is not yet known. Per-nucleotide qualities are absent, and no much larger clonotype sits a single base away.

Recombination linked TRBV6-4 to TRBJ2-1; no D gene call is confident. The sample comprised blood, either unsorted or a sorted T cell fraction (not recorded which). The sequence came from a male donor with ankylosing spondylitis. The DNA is TGTGCCAGCAGACAGAGCTCCTACAATGAGCAGTTCTTC. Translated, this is CASRQSSYNEQFF.